Listed here are 14 T cell receptor beta chains from one sample, sequenced in a study of shared clonotypes between healthy human individuals. Naivety among CD8 cells was defined by CD45RO negativity and positive CCR7 selection, thereby excluding terminally differentiated effector memory CD45RA+ cells. Only in-frame clones appear in the TCRdb table, and some are missing; sequencing was by immunoSEQ multiplex PCR. The sample yields almost 700,000 clones, about 91% seen once. Specimen: naive CD8+ T cells sorted from blood. Every receptor here comes from a man between 25 and 39 years old in good health.

V and J are TRBV5-6 and TRBJ2-2; D not resolved. V shed 3 bases and J shed 4 bases, with 13 bases lying between them. Looked up from germline, CDR1 is SGHDT and CDR2 is YYEEEE. The CDR3 is made up of 15 amino acids. The CDR3 DNA reads as TGTGCCAGCAGCTACCCTAACGGCTTCACCGGGGAGCTGTTTTTT. As protein: CASSYPNGFTGELFF. The entire variable domain, with the rest obtained from reference TRBV5-6 and TRBJ2-2, is as follows: DAGVTQSPTHLIKTRGQQVTLRCSPKSGHDTVSWYQQALGQGPQFIFQYYEEEERQRGNFPDRFSGHQFPNYSSELNVNALLLGDSALYLCASSYPNGFTGELFFGEGSRLTVL.

This clone was observed a single time. The CDR3 sequence is CASSPIISSGRASYEQYF. CDR3 nucleotides: TGCGCCAGCAGCCCAATTATATCTAGCGGGAGAGCTTCCTACGAGCAGTACTTC. The V and J genes are TRBV4-1 and TRBJ2-7, with 10 nucleotides matching TRBD2. Germline V CDR1 and CDR2: MGHRA, YSYEKL. The V gene end was trimmed by 4 bases and the J gene end by 1 base; junction bases not matched to a gene: 13. This CDR3 comprises 18 residues.

The chain has TRBV27 and TRBJ2-3; D is perhaps TRBD1 (6 bases). In germline, CDR1 is MNHEY, CDR2 SMNVEV (reference sequence). Trimming stripped 8 bases from V and 0 bases from J, with 15 bases between. The CDR3 length is 15 residues. CDR3 coding DNA: TGTGCCAGCCTCCGAGGGGGTACTAGCACAGATACGCAGTATTTT. Translated, it gives CASLRGGTSTDTQYF.

The chain's CDR3 is CSVLDRDINEQYF. CDR3 bases: TGCAGCGTCCTGGACAGGGATATAAACGAGCAGTACTTC. V usage is TRBV29-1 and J usage is TRBJ2-7; 8 positions agree with TRBD1. CDR3 length equals 13 residues. V was clipped by 6 bases and J by 5 bases; unmatched bases: 9. Germline V gives CDR1 SQVTM, CDR2 ANQGSEA.

The rearrangement joins TRBV7-9 to TRBJ1-2; TRBD1 agrees at 8 bases. This CDR3 contains 14 residues. Trimming removed 5 bases from V and 3 bases from J; junction bases left unmatched: 5. Germline V gives CDR1 SEHNR, CDR2 FQNEAQ (reference sequence). CDR3 sequence: CASSQTGQDYGYTF. In nucleotides, the CDR3 is TGTGCCAGCAGCCAGACGGGACAGGACTATGGCTACACCTTC. The full variable domain, rest sourced from reference TRBV7-9 and TRBJ1-2, is DTGVSQNPRHKITKRGQNVTFRCDPISEHNRLYWYRQTLGQGPEFLTYFQNEAQLEKSRLLSDRFSAERPKGSFSTLEIQRTEQGDSAMYLCASSQTGQDYGYTFGSGTRLTVV.

V and J are TRBV27 and TRBJ2-7; the D gene is possibly TRBD2 (6 bases). Germline-derived CDR1 and CDR2 are MNHEY and SMNVEV (reference sequence). The CDR3 sequence is 15 residues long. V dropped 4 bases and J dropped 2 bases, with 15 bases sitting between them. The chain's CDR3 is CASSSLAGLAYEQYF. The CDR3 DNA reads as TGTGCCAGCAGTTCCCTTGCGGGACTTGCCTACGAGCAGTACTTC.

In the case of this clone: Other DNA sequences in the sample encode the same CDR3. The rearrangement joins TRBV5-4 to TRBJ1-4; TRBD1 matches 9 bases. This CDR3 spans 15 amino acids. V lost 2 bases and J lost 2; bases outside the gene matches: 1. Germline loops: CDR1 SGHNT, CDR2 YYREEE (reference sequence). The CDR3 nucleotides read TGTGCCAGCAGCTTACAGGGGGCTACTAATGAAAAACTGTTTTTT. Its protein is CASSLQGATNEKLFF.

This sequence joins TRBV7-9 and TRBJ2-7, with D possibly being TRBD1 or TRBD2 (6 bases each). This CDR3 has 12 residues. The germline V and J ends were trimmed by 3 bases and 9 bases, with 12 bases remaining between them. From germline, CDR1 is SEHNR and CDR2 FQNEAQ (reference sequence). The CDR3 sequence: CASSLEGVVQYF. The DNA of the CDR3 is TGTGCCAGCAGCTTGGAGGGGGTAGTGCAGTACTTC. Full variable domain (outside the CDR3, taken from reference TRBV7-9 and TRBJ2-7): DTGVSQNPRHKITKRGQNVTFRCDPISEHNRLYWYRQTLGQGPEFLTYFQNEAQLEKSRLLSDRFSAERPKGSFSTLEIQRTEQGDSAMYLCASSLEGVVQYFGPGTRLTVT.

The chain links TRBV6-1 to TRBJ1-5; D is ambiguous. Germline assignment: CDR1 MNHNS and CDR2 SASEGT. There are 14 residues in the CDR3. V gave up 2 bases and J gave up 3 bases, with 8 bases separating them. CDR3 region: CASSERHTNQPQHF. In DNA, the CDR3 is TGTGCCAGCAGTGAAAGACACACCAATCAGCCCCAGCATTTT.

This clone was seen only once. This chain joins TRBV27 and TRBJ2-7; 13 bases fit TRBD2. The CDR3 runs 16 residues. Per germline, CDR1 MNHEY and CDR2 SMNVEV (reference sequence). After removal of 0 bases from V and 1 base from J, the junction contained 0 bases not matched to a gene. The CDR3 region is CASSLSGLAGSYEQYF. CDR3 DNA: TGTGCCAGCAGTTTATCGGGACTAGCGGGATCCTACGAGCAGTACTTC.

This clone was recorded once. V gene TRBV6-6 combines with J gene TRBJ2-5; D is unresolved. With the DNA end fitting TRBJ2-7 better, the J assignment may be wrong. The CDR3 covers 15 residues. Germline V CDR1 and CDR2: MNHNY, SVGAGI (reference sequence). CDR3 sequence: CASSYSRFYSYEQYF. CDR3 bases: TGTGCCAGCAGTTATTCCAGGTTTTACTCCTACGAGCAGTACTTC.

This sequence joins TRBV9 and TRBJ2-3; 8 bases line up with TRBD2. V lost 0 bases and J lost 0; bases outside the gene matches: 3. This CDR3 region has 16 residues. Germline loops: CDR1 SGDLS, CDR2 YYNGEE. For the CDR3, the DNA is TGTGCCAGCAGCGTAGGGTCTAGCGGGAGCACAGATACGCAGTATTTT. Its translation: CASSVGSSGSTDTQYF.

The chain uses TRBV4-1 and TRBJ2-3; D uncertain. The CDR3 extends over 15 amino acids. Looked up from germline, CDR1 is MGHRA and CDR2 is YSYEKL. V lost 0 bases and J 3 bases, leaving 10 bases between the germline ends. The CDR3 region is CASSQDRYETDTQYF. CDR3 nucleotide sequence: TGCGCCAGCAGCCAAGATCGGTATGAGACAGATACGCAGTATTTT.

This sequence joins TRBV5-1 and TRBJ2-3; 8 bases align to TRBD1. Germline V gene lookup returns CDR1 SGHRS and CDR2 YFSETQ. Trimming removed 4 bases from V and 6 bases from J; junction bases left unmatched: 13. The CDR3 consists of 16 residues. CDR3 protein: CASSGTRTGQRDTQYF. DNA for the CDR3: TGCGCCAGCAGCGGAACAAGGACAGGGCAGAGGGATACGCAGTATTTT.